This T cell receptor beta chain was captured by sequencing in a study of blood T cells in healthy people across ages. Study-level background: Template switching picked up about one barcoded beta molecule for each two T cells.

Sample-barcoded 5' priming and a J-beta primer mix drove a second PCR of about 6 to 12 cycles. TCRdb itself ran the 5' RACE reads through MiXCR, one entry per CDR3 protein. Among about 680,000 distinct CDR3 sequences listed, 49% were seen once. This clonotype was observed a few times. The authors extracted at least 6 micrograms of total RNA per sample. V lost 10 bases and J 3 bases, leaving 18 bases between the germline ends. Per the germline V gene, CDR1 is SEHNR and CDR2 is FQNEAQ (reference sequence). This CDR3 spans 14 amino acids. The sequencing input was blood. The rearrangement links TRBV7-9 to TRBJ1-1, with unresolved D. The sequence came from an older woman in good health. The CDR3 reads CATTPSRAHTEAFF. The CDR3 region has the DNA TGTGCCACGACCCCAAGCCGGGCCCACACTGAAGCTTTCTTT.